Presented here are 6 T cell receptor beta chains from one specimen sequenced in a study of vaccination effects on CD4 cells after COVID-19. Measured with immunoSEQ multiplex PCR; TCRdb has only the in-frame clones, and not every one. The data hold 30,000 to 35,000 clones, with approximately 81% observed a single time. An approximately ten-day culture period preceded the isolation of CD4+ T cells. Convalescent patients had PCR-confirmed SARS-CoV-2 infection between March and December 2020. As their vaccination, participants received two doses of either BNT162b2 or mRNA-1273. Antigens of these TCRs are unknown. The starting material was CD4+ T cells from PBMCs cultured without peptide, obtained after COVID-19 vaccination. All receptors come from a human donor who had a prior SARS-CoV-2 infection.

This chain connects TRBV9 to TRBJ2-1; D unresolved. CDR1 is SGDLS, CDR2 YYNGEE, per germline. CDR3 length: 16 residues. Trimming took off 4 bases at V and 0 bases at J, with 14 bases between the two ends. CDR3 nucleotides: TGTGCCAGCAGCCCGACCGCGGCTAGCTCCTACAATGAGCAGTTCTTC. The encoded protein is CASSPTAASSYNEQFF.

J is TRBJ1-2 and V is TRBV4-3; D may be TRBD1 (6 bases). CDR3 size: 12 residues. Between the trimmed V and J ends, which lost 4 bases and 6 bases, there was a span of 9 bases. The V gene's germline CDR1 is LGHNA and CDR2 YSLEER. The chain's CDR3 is CASSRNRDGYTF. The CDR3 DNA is TGCGCCAGCAGCCGTAACAGGGATGGCTACACCTTC.

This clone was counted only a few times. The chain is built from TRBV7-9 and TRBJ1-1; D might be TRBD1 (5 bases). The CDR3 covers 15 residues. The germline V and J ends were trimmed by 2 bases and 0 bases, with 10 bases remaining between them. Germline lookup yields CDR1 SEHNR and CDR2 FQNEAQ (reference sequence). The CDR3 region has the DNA TGTGCCAGCAGCTTATCAGGGTTAATGAACACTGAAGCTTTCTTT. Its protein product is CASSLSGLMNTEAFF.

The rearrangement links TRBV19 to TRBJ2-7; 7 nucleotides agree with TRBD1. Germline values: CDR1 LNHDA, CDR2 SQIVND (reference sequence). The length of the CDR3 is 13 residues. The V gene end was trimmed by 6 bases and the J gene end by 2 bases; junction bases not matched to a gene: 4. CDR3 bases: TGTGCCAGTAGAAAGACAGGGACCTACGAGCAGTACTTC. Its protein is CASRKTGTYEQYF.

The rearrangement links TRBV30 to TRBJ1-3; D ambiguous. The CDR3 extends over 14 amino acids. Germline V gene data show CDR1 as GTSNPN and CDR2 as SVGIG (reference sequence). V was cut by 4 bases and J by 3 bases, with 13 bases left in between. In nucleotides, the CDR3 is TGTGCCTGGAAACACCGGGGAAATGGAAACACCATATATTTT. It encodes CAWKHRGNGNTIYF.

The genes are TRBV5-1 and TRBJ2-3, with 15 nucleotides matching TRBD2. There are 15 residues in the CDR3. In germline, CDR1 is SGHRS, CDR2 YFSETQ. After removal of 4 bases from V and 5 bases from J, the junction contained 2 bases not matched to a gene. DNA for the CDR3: TGCGCCAGCAGCCGGACTAGCGGGGGGGAAGATACGCAGTATTTT. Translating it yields CASSRTSGGEDTQYF.